The subject of this entry is one TCR beta chain. This sample is part of a study of blood T cell repertoires in COVID-19. V trimming: 1 base; J trimming: 2 bases; junction bases outside the gene matches: 7. CDR1 is MGHRA, CDR2 YSYEKL, per germline. CDR3 length equals 16 residues. TCRdb's copy holds only in-frame clones and misses some; the assay was immunoSEQ multiplex PCR. Altogether under 300,000 clones are present, 80% to 90% being singletons, with the ten largest covering about 4%. This clonotype was sampled from a man aged 50 to 60 with acute or convalescent COVID-19. Input material: peripheral blood. The V call is TRBV4-1, the J call TRBJ2-5; 7 bases align to TRBD2. In DNA form, the CDR3 reads TGCGCCAGCAGCCAAGTCTTGGCGGGGGATCAAGAGACCCAGTACTTC. Encoded protein: CASSQVLAGDQETQYF.